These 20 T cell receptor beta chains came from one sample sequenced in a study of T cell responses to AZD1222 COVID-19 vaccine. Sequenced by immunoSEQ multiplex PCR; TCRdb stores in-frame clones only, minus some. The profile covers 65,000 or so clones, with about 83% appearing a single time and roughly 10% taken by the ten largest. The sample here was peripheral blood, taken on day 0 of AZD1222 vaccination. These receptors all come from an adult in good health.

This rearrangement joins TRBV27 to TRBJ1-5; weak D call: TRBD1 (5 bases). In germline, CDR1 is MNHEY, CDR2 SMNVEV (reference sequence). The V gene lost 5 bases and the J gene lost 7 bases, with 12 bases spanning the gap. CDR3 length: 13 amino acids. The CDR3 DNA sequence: TGTGCCAGCAGTCATGGGACTTTGCAGCCCCAGCATTTT. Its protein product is CASSHGTLQPQHF.

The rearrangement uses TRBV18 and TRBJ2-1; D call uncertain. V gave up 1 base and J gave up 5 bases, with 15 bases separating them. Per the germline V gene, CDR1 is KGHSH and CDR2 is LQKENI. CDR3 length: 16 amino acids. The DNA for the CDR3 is TGTGCCAGCTCACCACAGGACCCCTCGACAAACAATGAGCAGTTCTTC. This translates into CASSPQDPSTNNEQFF.

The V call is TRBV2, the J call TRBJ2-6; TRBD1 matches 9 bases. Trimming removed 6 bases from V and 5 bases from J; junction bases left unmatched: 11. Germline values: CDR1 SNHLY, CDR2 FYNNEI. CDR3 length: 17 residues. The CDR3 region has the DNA TGTGCCAGCAGGGGGGGACAGGGATTCGCACGGGCCAACGTCCTGACTTTC. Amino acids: CASRGGQGFARANVLTF.

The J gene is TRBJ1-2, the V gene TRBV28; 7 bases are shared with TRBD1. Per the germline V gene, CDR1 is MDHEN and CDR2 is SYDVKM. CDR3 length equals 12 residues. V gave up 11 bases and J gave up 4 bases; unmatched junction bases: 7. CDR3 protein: CALSRDSYGYTF. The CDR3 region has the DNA TGTGCCCTCTCCAGGGACAGCTATGGCTACACCTTC.

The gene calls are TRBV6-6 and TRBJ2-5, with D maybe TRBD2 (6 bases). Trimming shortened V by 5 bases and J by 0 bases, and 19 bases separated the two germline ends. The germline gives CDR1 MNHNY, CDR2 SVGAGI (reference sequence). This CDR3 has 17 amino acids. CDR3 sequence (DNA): TGTGCCAGCAGTCCAGCCCTCGCCGGGGGATACCAAGAGACCCAGTACTTC. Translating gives CASSPALAGGYQETQYF.

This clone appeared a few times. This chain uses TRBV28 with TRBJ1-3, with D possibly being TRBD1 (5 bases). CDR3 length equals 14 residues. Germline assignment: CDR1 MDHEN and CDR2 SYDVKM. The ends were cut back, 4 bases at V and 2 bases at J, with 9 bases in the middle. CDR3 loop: CASSSGGTGNTIYF. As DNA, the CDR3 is TGTGCCAGCAGTTCCGGGGGGACTGGAAACACCATATATTTT.

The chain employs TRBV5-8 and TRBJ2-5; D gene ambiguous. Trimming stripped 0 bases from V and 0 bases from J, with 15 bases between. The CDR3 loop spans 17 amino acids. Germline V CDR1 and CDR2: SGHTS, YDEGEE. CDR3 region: CASSLEGAGRYQETQYF. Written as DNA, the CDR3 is TGTGCCAGCAGCTTGGAGGGCGCCGGCCGGTACCAAGAGACCCAGTACTTC.

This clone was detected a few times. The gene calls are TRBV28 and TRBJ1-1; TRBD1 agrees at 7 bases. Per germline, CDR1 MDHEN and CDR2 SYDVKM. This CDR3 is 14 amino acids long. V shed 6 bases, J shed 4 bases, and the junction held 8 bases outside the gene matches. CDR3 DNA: TGTGCCAGCAGAAGAGGGGACAGTGGCACTGAAGCTTTCTTT. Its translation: CASRRGDSGTEAFF. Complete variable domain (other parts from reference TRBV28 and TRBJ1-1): DVKVTQSSRYLVKRTGEKVFLECVQDMDHENMFWYRQDPGLGLRLIYFSYDVKMKEKGDIPEGYSVSREKKERFSLILESASTNQTSMYLCASRRGDSGTEAFFGQGTRLTVV.

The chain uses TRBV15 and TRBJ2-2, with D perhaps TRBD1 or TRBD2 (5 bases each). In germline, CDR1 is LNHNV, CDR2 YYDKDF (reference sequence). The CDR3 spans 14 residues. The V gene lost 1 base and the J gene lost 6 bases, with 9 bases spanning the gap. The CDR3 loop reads CATSRGPGPGELFF. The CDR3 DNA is TGTGCCACCAGCAGAGGACCGGGGCCCGGGGAGCTGTTTTTT. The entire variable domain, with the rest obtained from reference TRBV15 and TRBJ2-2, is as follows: DAMVIQNPRYQVTQFGKPVTLSCSQTLNHNVMYWYQQKSSQAPKLLFHYYDKDFNNEADTPDNFQSRRPNTSFCFLDIRSPGLGDTAMYLCATSRGPGPGELFFGEGSRLTVL.

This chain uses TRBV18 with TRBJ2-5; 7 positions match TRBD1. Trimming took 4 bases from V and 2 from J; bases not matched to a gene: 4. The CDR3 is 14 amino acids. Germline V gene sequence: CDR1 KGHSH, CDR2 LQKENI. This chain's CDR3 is CASSHRDRQETQYF. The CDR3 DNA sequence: TGTGCCAGCTCACACCGGGACAGACAAGAGACCCAGTACTTC.

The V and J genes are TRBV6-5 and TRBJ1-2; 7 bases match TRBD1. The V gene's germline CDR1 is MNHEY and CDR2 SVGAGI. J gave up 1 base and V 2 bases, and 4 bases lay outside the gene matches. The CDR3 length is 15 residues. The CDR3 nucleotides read TGTGCCAGCAGTTACGCAGGACAGGATAACTATGGCTACACCTTC. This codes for CASSYAGQDNYGYTF.

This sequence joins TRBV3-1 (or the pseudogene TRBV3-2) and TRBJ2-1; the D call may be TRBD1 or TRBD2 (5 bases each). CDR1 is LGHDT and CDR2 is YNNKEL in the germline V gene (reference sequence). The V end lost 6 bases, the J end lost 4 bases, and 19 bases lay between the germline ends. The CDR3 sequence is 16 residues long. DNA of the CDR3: TGTGCCAGCAGTCGGGGACGCTCGTCCCTTTACAATGAGCAGTTCTTC. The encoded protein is CASSRGRSSLYNEQFF.

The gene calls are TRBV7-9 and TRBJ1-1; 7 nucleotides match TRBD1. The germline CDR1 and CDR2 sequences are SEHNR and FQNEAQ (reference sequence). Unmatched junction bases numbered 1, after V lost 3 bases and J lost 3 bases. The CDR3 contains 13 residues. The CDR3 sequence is CASSFTGDTEAFF. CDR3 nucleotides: TGTGCCAGCAGCTTTACAGGGGACACTGAAGCTTTCTTT.

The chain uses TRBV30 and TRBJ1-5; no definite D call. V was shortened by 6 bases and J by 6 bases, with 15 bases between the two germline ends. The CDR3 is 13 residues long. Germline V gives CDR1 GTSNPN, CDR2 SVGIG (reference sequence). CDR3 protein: CACSGGELQPQHF. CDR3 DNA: TGTGCCTGTTCCGGTGGGGAGCTTCAGCCCCAGCATTTT. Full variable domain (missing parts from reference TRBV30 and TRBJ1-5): SQTIHQWPATLVQPVGSPLSLECTVEGTSNPNLYWYRQAAGRGLQLLFYSVGIGQISSEVPQNLSASRPQDRQFILSSKKLLLSDSGFYLCACSGGELQPQHFGDGTRLSIL.

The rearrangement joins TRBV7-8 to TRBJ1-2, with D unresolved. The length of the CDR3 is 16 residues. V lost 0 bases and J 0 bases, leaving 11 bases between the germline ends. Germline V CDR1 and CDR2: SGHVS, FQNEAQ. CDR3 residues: CASSLAGGLSNYGYTF. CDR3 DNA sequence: TGTGCCAGCAGCTTAGCTGGTGGGTTATCTAACTATGGCTACACCTTC.

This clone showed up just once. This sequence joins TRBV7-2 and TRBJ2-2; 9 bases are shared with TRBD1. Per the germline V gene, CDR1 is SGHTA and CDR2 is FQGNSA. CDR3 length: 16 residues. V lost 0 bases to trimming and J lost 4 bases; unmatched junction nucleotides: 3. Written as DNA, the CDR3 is TGTGCCAGCAGCTTAGCAGGACAGGGGACCACCGGGGAGCTGTTTTTT. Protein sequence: CASSLAGQGTTGELFF. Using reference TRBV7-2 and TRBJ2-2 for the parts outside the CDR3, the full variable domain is GAGVSQSPSNKVTEKGKDVELRCDPISGHTALYWYRQSLGQGLEFLIYFQGNSAPDKSGLPSDRFSAERTGGSVSTLTIQRTQQEDSAVYLCASSLAGQGTTGELFFGEGSRLTVL.

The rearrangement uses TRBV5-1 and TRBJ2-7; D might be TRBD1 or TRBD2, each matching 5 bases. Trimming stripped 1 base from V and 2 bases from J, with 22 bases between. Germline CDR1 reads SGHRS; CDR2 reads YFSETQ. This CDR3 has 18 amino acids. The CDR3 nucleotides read TGCGCCAGCAGCTTGAGCAGTAGTTACTACGGGGACCCCTACGAGCAGTACTTC. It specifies CASSLSSSYYGDPYEQYF.

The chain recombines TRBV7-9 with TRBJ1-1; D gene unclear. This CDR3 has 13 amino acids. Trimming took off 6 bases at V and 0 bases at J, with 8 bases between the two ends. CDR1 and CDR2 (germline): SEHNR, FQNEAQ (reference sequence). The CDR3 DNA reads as TGTGCCAGCAGTTCTCAGGTGAACACTGAAGCTTTCTTT. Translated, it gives CASSSQVNTEAFF.

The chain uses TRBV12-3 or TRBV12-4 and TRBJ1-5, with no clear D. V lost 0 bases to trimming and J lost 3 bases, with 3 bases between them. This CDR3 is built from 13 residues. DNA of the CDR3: TGTGCCAGCAGTTTAGCGGACAATCAGCCCCAGCATTTT. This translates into CASSLADNQPQHF.

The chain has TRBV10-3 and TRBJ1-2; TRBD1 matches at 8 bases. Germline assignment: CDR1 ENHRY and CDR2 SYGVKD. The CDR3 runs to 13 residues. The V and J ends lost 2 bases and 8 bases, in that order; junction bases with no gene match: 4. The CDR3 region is CAISEGQGHGYTF. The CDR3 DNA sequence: TGTGCCATCAGTGAGGGACAGGGTCACGGCTACACCTTC.